This TCR beta chain comes out of a study of cytomegalovirus exposure and HLA in healthy donors. Study information: The roughly 120 million unique TCR beta sequences, from some 170 million T cells, were found by an earlier analysis. Study observations and caveats: Segments of the TCR beta V type were, in most cases, productive about 87% or about 30% of the time in an earlier analysis.

With regard to this clone: What it recognizes is unknown.

With V trimmed by 8 bases and J by 9 bases, 12 bases remained unmatched. Per germline, CDR1 MDHEN and CDR2 SYDVKM. The length of the CDR3 is 14 residues. Primers: 60 Vbeta forward and 13 Jbeta reverse. Clones were sequenced by immunoSEQ multiplex PCR, and TCRdb holds only the in-frame ones, with some missing. There are approximately 88,000 clones in the sample; around 76% occur only once, and approximately 5.6% lies in the top ten. Sequencing used PBMCs. The TCR was taken from a man between 18 and 35 years old in good health and CMV-seropositive. The V call is TRBV28, the J call TRBJ2-5; 10 positions agree with TRBD2. CDR3 DNA sequence: TGTGCCAGCCAAGCGGGAGGGCCCATATTGGCCCAGTACTTC. Translation: CASQAGGPILAQYF.